This is a list of T cell receptor beta chains from one sample in a study of T-cell memory formation after mild COVID-19. TCRdb redid the calling of the 5' RACE reads with MiXCR, one entry per CDR3 protein. The sample holds some 410,000 distinct CDR3 sequences, more than 20% seen once. The sequencing sample was made of PBMCs or a T cell subset sorted from them (not recorded which). These receptors all stem from an adult woman who had mild COVID-19 (a few samples of this study predate the infection). Cell type and time point are not known. Both conserved end residues are part of each CDR3. D genes are given only for firm matches. Rows give clone size only sometimes, using once, few, many, or a class for an expanded clone.

v_call,clone_size,j_call,d_call,cdr3_nt,cdr3_aa
TRBV7-6,-,TRBJ2-2,TRBD2,TGTGCCAGCAGCTTTAGGACTAGCGGGAACACCGGGGAGCTGTTTTTT,CASSFRTSGNTGELFF
TRBV10-3,-,TRBJ1-1,TRBD1,TGTGCCATCAGTGAGCCGGGACAGGGTCAAGCTGAAGCTTTCTTT,CAISEPGQGQAEAFF
TRBV4-1,few,TRBJ2-3,-,TGCGCCAGCAGCCAAACAAGTGCGTGGATAGATACGCAGTATTTT,CASSQTSAWIDTQYF
TRBV27,few,TRBJ2-1,-,TGTGCCAGCAGTTACCGGTACGGGAGGGGGCGGGAGCAGTTCTTC,CASSYRYGRGREQFF
TRBV4-3,-,TRBJ2-3,-,TGCGCCAGCAGCCAAGTCCAGGGACATGATACGCAGTATTTT,CASSQVQGHDTQYF
TRBV29-1,few,TRBJ1-2,-,TGCAGCGCCCACAGGGTAGACGGCTACACCTTC,CSAHRVDGYTF
TRBV6-2/TRBV6-3,few,TRBJ2-7,TRBD2,TGTGCCAGCAGTCCCCTGGGGGGGGTACCCTCCTACGAGCAGTACTTC,CASSPLGGVPSYEQYF
TRBV12-3/TRBV12-4,-,TRBJ1-4,-,TGTGCCAGCAGTTCGGGCAGGATTAATGAAAAACTGTTTTTT,CASSSGRINEKLFF
TRBV23-1,few,TRBJ2-5,-,TGCGCCAGCAGCTACCTCAAGGTCCACTTTCAAGAGACCCAGTACTTC,CASSYLKVHFQETQYF
TRBV7-9,few,TRBJ2-4,-,TGTGCCAGCAGCAGGGATGGATTGGCCAAAAACATTCAGTACTTC,CASSRDGLAKNIQYF
TRBV27,-,TRBJ1-1,-,TGTGCCAGCAGTTTCCGGCGACAGAGTGATACTGAAGCTTTCTTT,CASSFRRQSDTEAFF
TRBV2,-,TRBJ1-1,TRBD1,TGTGCCAGCAGTGGAGGGGGCATGAACACTGAAGCTTTCTTT,CASSGGGMNTEAFF
TRBV7-8,-,TRBJ2-7,-,TGTGCCAGCAGCCCCGGCCGTGTCAGACACTACGAGCAGTACTTC,CASSPGRVRHYEQYF
TRBV29-1,-,TRBJ2-5,TRBD1,TGCAGCGTTGACCCCCGGGACAGGGAGTATGAGACCCAGTACTTC,CSVDPRDREYETQYF
TRBV4-1,-,TRBJ2-1,-,TGCGCCAGCAGCCACGGACCGGCCGGAGGGCAGTTCTTC,CASSHGPAGGQFF
TRBV20-1,few,TRBJ2-3,TRBD2,TGCAGTGCTAGCGACCCTTCCCTAGCGGGGGTCACAGATACGCAGTATTTT,CSASDPSLAGVTDTQYF
TRBV24-1,-,TRBJ2-2,TRBD2,TGTGCCACCAGTGACCAGACCCCCCGGGGGGTCTCCGGGGAGCTGTTTTTT,CATSDQTPRGVSGELFF
TRBV7-9,-,TRBJ2-3,TRBD2,TGTGCCAGCAGCCTTATAGGCTGGACTAGCGGGAAAAGCACAGATACGCAGTATTTT,CASSLIGWTSGKSTDTQYF
TRBV20-1,-,TRBJ2-1,-,TGCAGTGCTAGAGATCCAGTGAGGGGGGCTGTAAGAGGGCAGTTCTTC,CSARDPVRGAVRGQFF
TRBV6-1,-,TRBJ1-5,-,TGTGCCAGCAGGGTAACGGCATATAGCAATCAGCCCCAGCATTTT,CASRVTAYSNQPQHF
TRBV20-1,-,TRBJ1-2,-,TGCAGTGCTGGAGGACAGTCCTATGGCTACACCTTC,CSAGGQSYGYTF
TRBV3-1,-,TRBJ1-3,TRBD1,TGTGCCAGCAGCCTGACCCCGACAGGGAGCTCTGGAAACACCATATATTTT,CASSLTPTGSSGNTIYF
TRBV18,few,TRBJ1-6,-,TGTGCCAGCTCACCAAAAACAGAGAATTCACCCCTCCACTTT,CASSPKTENSPLHF
TRBV5-1,-,TRBJ1-2,-,TGCGCCAGCAGCTTGGCCCCCGACAGTCCCCAGACATACACCTTC,CASSLAPDSPQTYTF
TRBV25-1,-,TRBJ2-3,TRBD2,TGTGCCAGCAGTGAAGGCCTAGCGGGAGGACCTACCACAGATACGCAGTATTTT,CASSEGLAGGPTTDTQYF
TRBV6-5,few,TRBJ2-7,TRBD2,TGTGCCAGCAGGCCCCGACTAGCGGTAACCTACGAGCAGTACTTC,CASRPRLAVTYEQYF
TRBV29-1,few,TRBJ2-1,-,TGCAGCGTTCACAGGGCTGCCTACAATGAGCAGTTCTTC,CSVHRAAYNEQFF
TRBV30,-,TRBJ2-3,TRBD2,TGTGCCTGGAGTGTACTGGAACTAGCGGGGGCGATCACAGATACGCAGTATTTT,CAWSVLELAGAITDTQYF
TRBV5-1,-,TRBJ1-3,TRBD1,TGCGCCAGCAGCTGGACAGGGAGCTCTGGAAACACCATATATTTT,CASSWTGSSGNTIYF
TRBV5-1,-,TRBJ1-1,-,TGCGCCAGCAGCTGGGGCAAAGGACAGAAGAACACTGAAGCTTTCTTT,CASSWGKGQKNTEAFF
TRBV27,few,TRBJ1-2,-,TGTGCCAGCAAGACTCAGGGGATTTCCTATGGCTACACCTTC,CASKTQGISYGYTF
TRBV12-3/TRBV12-4,-,TRBJ1-2,-,TGTGCCAGCAGTGTCAAACAGGGTGGGGTAGGCTACACCTTC,CASSVKQGGVGYTF
TRBV6-2/TRBV6-3,-,TRBJ2-1,-,TGTGCCAGCAGCCAGAGTCGGGGCCTTTCCCCGTTCTTC,CASSQSRGLSPFF
TRBV12-3/TRBV12-4,many,TRBJ2-3,TRBD2,TGTGCCAGCAGGACCACTAGCGGCAGCACAGATACGCAGTATTTT,CASRTTSGSTDTQYF
TRBV12-3/TRBV12-4,few,TRBJ1-1,-,TGTGCCAGCAGTTTTGAAAACAAGGGGACGGGAACTGAAGCTTTCTTT,CASSFENKGTGTEAFF
TRBV12-3/TRBV12-4,-,TRBJ1-1,-,TGTGCCAGCAGTTACCCCCAGGCAGGGAACACTGAAGCTTTCTTT,CASSYPQAGNTEAFF
TRBV30,-,TRBJ1-5,TRBD1,TGTGCCTGGAGCTCCGGGACAGGGGACGATCAGCCCCAGCATTTT,CAWSSGTGDDQPQHF
TRBV6-2/TRBV6-3,-,TRBJ2-2,TRBD1,TGTGCCAGCGAAGGGACAGGATGGGCCACCGGGGAGCTGTTTTTT,CASEGTGWATGELFF
TRBV3-1,-,TRBJ1-2,-,TGTGCCAGCAGCCAAGGCGAAGGGAGAAGGAACTATGGCTACACCTTC,CASSQGEGRRNYGYTF
TRBV6-2/TRBV6-3,-,TRBJ2-1,TRBD2,TGTGCCAGCAACGGCCCTCCTAGCGGGAGACACAATGAGCAGTTCTTC,CASNGPPSGRHNEQFF
TRBV27,-,TRBJ2-3,-,TGTGCCAGCAGTAGAAACACAGGGCCCGGGGGCACAGATACGCAGTATTTT,CASSRNTGPGGTDTQYF
TRBV3-1,-,TRBJ1-1,-,TGTGCCAGCAGCCAAATGGGATTGGGGACGGATAACACTGAAGCTTTCTTT,CASSQMGLGTDNTEAFF
TRBV12-3/TRBV12-4,few,TRBJ2-1,TRBD2,TGTGCCAGCAGAAAACCGGGACTAGCGGGAGTCTATGAGCAGTTCTTC,CASRKPGLAGVYEQFF
TRBV5-1,-,TRBJ2-2,-,TGCGCCAGCAGCTTGGAAGGGCGGCCGAACACCGGGGAGCTGTTTTTT,CASSLEGRPNTGELFF
TRBV24-1,few,TRBJ2-1,TRBD1,TGTGCCACCCGACAGGGCCATGAGCAGTTCTTC,CATRQGHEQFF
TRBV24-1,few,TRBJ1-2,-,TGTGCCACCAGTGAGACCGGGGCTAACTATGGCTACACCTTC,CATSETGANYGYTF
TRBV7-2,few,TRBJ2-1,-,TGTGCCAGCAGCCGAGGACCGGACAATGAGCAGTTCTTC,CASSRGPDNEQFF
TRBV12-3/TRBV12-4,-,TRBJ2-5,TRBD2,TGTGCCAGCAGTTTTCTGGGAGGGCAAGAGACCCAGTACTTC,CASSFLGGQETQYF
TRBV21-1,-,TRBJ2-2,-,TGTGCCAGACATGGACAGGGGGCCAACCTGAACACCGGGGAGCTGTTTTTT,CARHGQGANLNTGELFF
TRBV25-1,few,TRBJ1-2,TRBD1,TGTGCCAGCAGTGAATCCGGACAGGGCAGGGGCTACACCTTC,CASSESGQGRGYTF
TRBV24-1,-,TRBJ2-2,TRBD1,TGTGCCACCAGTGATTTTGGTCCAGGGGGCGTTACCGGGGAGCTGTTTTTT,CATSDFGPGGVTGELFF